The 6 T cell receptor beta chains in this list originate from one sample, sequenced in a study of a mutant IDH1 vaccine in newly diagnosed glioma. Only in-frame clones appear in the TCRdb table, and some are missing; sequencing was by immunoSEQ multiplex PCR. The sample records approximately 66,000 clones, around 84% being singletons. Their cognate antigens are unknown. Sample time point: week 35, safety follow-up. Doses comprised 300 ug of mutant IDH1 20-mer peptide each, plus topical imiquimod. The sequenced sample was PBMCs, obtained from a glioma patient whose treatment included an IDH1 peptide vaccine. Receptors originate from a man younger than 40 with glioma.

The J gene is TRBJ2-3, the V gene TRBV2; weak D call: TRBD2 (6 bases). Trimming removed 4 bases at V and 1 base at J, with 15 bases between. This CDR3 is built from 16 residues. Germline V gene sequence: CDR1 SNHLY, CDR2 FYNNEI. The CDR3 DNA follows: TGTGCCAGCAGTGCTTGGGGACTTGGGGGCACAGATACGCAGTATTTT. Translation gives CASSAWGLGGTDTQYF.

This clone was seen only once. The chain employs TRBV28 and TRBJ1-2, with 9 bases fitting TRBD1. The germline V gene encodes CDR1 MDHEN and CDR2 SYDVKM. Losses at the gene ends were 8 bases for V and 7 bases for J; bases not matched to a gene: 14. This CDR3 region has 15 residues. The CDR3 here is CASQDRGKWEGGYTF. CDR3 coding DNA: TGTGCCAGCCAGGACAGGGGAAAGTGGGAGGGTGGCTACACCTTC.

This chain links TRBV13 with TRBJ1-1; D gene unclear. Trimming pared 3 bases from V and 1 base from J, leaving 12 bases between. The V gene's germline CDR1 is PRHDT and CDR2 FYEKMQ (reference sequence). The CDR3 covers 15 residues. Here the CDR3 DNA reads TGTGCCAGCAGCTTTCGAACGGGAGGGAACACTGAAGCTTTCTTT. Translating it yields CASSFRTGGNTEAFF.

The chain uses TRBV5-1 and TRBJ2-7; the D gene is possibly TRBD1 (6 bases). CDR1 and CDR2 from the germline V gene are SGHRS and YFSETQ. The CDR3 has 13 residues. V was clipped by 5 bases and J by 0 bases, with 9 bases between them. The CDR3 DNA reads TGCGCCAGCAGACAGGGTGTCTCCTACGAGCAGTACTTC. Its translation is CASRQGVSYEQYF.

V usage is TRBV7-7 and J usage is TRBJ2-6; TRBD2 might be the D (7 bases). CDR3 length equals 18 residues. Trimming removed 6 bases at V and 4 bases at J, with 22 bases between. The germline CDR1 and CDR2 sequences are SSHAT and FNYEAQ (reference sequence). As DNA, the CDR3 is TGTGCCAGCAGTCCCGGACTAGGGGGATGGGAAGGGGCCAACGTCCTGACTTTC. As protein: CASSPGLGGWEGANVLTF.

The chain is built from TRBV5-4 and TRBJ2-4; 7 bases match TRBD2. After removal of 3 bases from V and 0 bases from J, the junction contained 9 bases not matched to a gene. Germline V gene data show CDR1 as SGHNT and CDR2 as YYREEE (reference sequence). This CDR3 comprises 17 residues. For the CDR3, the DNA is TGTGCCAGCAGCTCGGGGGGTACGGGGCTAGCCAAAAACATTCAGTACTTC. It is translated as CASSSGGTGLAKNIQYF.